This T cell receptor (beta chain) appears in the sequencing data of a study of T cell repertoires in cytomegalovirus infection (dated by TCRdb to the late 2010s). Context from the whole study: Donor HLA type was relevant to the analysis, because carriage of CMV infection together with the matching HLA type was indicated by public TCR beta signatures.

In this sample, this clonotype turned up many times. Its specific antigen is unknown. No qualities accompany the bases; no much larger clone lies one base away. TCRdb names Illumina HiSeq 1500 as the instrument used. The public reads were reanalyzed by TCRdb: fastp trimming at Q25, MiXCR alignment, in-frame beta chains only. Every CDR3 protein is listed once, alongside the most common genes and DNA of its rows. Present in this sample are approximately 500,000 distinct CDR3 sequences, about 10% of which were seen just once. The ten largest clones add up to roughly a tenth of the sample. Overall results and qualifications from the work: The ex vivo response was dominated by HLA-C-restricted CMV-specific TCR beta clonotypes, which also provided the single most frequent clonotype in two of eight donors. Cumulative frequency of public TCR beta family members discriminated carriers of CMV infection plus the relevant HLA type in this cohort and an independent roughly 320-donor cohort.

This receptor was obtained from a human donor in good health (CMV status not recorded). Some clones in this sample may be carry-over from other donors' samples. The sequenced material came from PBMCs.

DNA sequence: TGTGCCATCGAGTCTCCAGGGGGCGGTGGCTACACCTTC. Its protein product is CAIESPGGGGYTF. This receptor chain uses TRBV10-3 and TRBJ1-2; the central 8 bases match TRBD1. The germline V gene provides CDR1 ENHRY and CDR2 SYGVKD. Trimming takes 8 bases off V and 7 bases off J; junction bases not matched to a gene: 9. From the cysteine up to the phenylalanine, the CDR3 has a length of 13 residues. Only the CDR3 part of the read is kept: 39 bases, read in frame from the first base.